The sequence of this TCR beta chain was determined in a study of CXCR3-negative and CXCR3-positive naive CD8 T cells. Triplicate sorts, fewer than 350,000 cells apiece, were made for each CD8+ T cell subset. In the case of this clonotype: Antigen: not known.

Each TRB cDNA library was prepared by 5' RACE (with UMI labels). For each CDR3 protein, TCRdb gives one entry from its re-call of the 5' RACE reads, without DNA. The sample's table shows about 120,000 distinct CDR3 sequences. CDR3 size: 15 residues. Study-wide results and caveats: Naive cells positive for CXCR3 carried more hydrophobic TRB CDR3s than CXCR3-negative ones. Naive cells that were CXCR3-negative or CXCR3-positive used TRBV-TRBJ genes alike, while memory cells diverged.

The chain combines TRBV12-3 or TRBV12-4 with TRBJ2-2; the D gene TCRdb calls, TRBD2, cannot be checked with no DNA. Sequencing was done on a sample of naive CXCR3+ CD8+ T cells from blood. Subset described: CD45RO-CCR7+CD27+CD95- naive CD8+ T cells expressing CXCR3 (TNR3+). The sequence came from a human donor in good health. Some clones in this sample may be carry-over from other donors' samples. CDR3 region: CASSSPIAGVVELFF.